One sample yielded the 8 T cell receptor beta chains listed below, sequenced in a study of cytomegalovirus exposure and HLA in healthy donors (dated by TCRdb to between 2016 and 2019). The library relied on the immunoSEQ multiplex PCR assay. The multiplex PCR relied on a mix of 60 forward primers for TCR Vbeta segments and 13 reverse primers for TCR Jbeta segments. Sourced from immuneACCESS, this table was stored by TCRdb with only in-frame sequences that have V and J called. A share of the clones is absent; for the studies checked, an unresolved V gene accounts for under half, and the remainder has no known explanation. This sample comprises about 120,000 clones, more than 60% of them detected only once. The ten largest clones represent 2.7% of the sample. The specimen was PBMCs. These receptors were taken from a woman in her thirties or forties in good health and CMV-seropositive.

The chain has TRBV4-1 and TRBJ1-1; D is possibly TRBD1 (5 bases). Trimming removed 3 bases at V and 4 bases at J, with 15 bases between. CDR1 is MGHRA and CDR2 is YSYEKL in the germline V gene. CDR3 length: 15 amino acids. The CDR3 reads CASSQWGVGGTEAFF. Written as DNA, the CDR3 is TGCGCCAGCAGCCAGTGGGGGGTTGGCGGCACTGAAGCTTTCTTT.

The chain is built from TRBV5-4 and TRBJ2-7, with TRBD1 matching over 7 bases. The CDR3 is 16 amino acids. V lost 4 bases, J lost 3 bases, and 13 bases stayed unmatched. Germline V gene data show CDR1 as SGHNT and CDR2 as YYREEE (reference sequence). The CDR3 spells CASSDSAEGQVYEQYF. The CDR3 DNA follows: TGTGCCAGCAGCGATTCGGCGGAAGGACAGGTCTACGAGCAGTACTTC. Full variable domain (rest looked up from reference TRBV5-4 and TRBJ2-7): ETGVTQSPTHLIKTRGQQVTLRCSSQSGHNTVSWYQQALGQGPQFIFQYYREEENGRGNFPPRFSGLQFPNYSSELNVNALELDDSALYLCASSDSAEGQVYEQYFGPGTRLTVT.

The J gene is TRBJ1-2, the V gene TRBV18; D is perhaps TRBD1 (5 bases). V lost 5 bases and J 0 bases, leaving 13 bases between the germline ends. This CDR3 spans 15 amino acids. Germline CDR1 and CDR2: KGHSH and LQKENI. The CDR3, as DNA: TGTGCCAGCTCATCGGATAGCAGGGCTAACTATGGCTACACCTTC. It is translated as CASSSDSRANYGYTF.

This clone appeared a few times. The J gene is TRBJ1-5, the V gene TRBV4-1; perhaps TRBD1 as D (5 bases). Trimming removed 1 base at V and 0 bases at J, with 16 bases between. The CDR3 loop spans 18 amino acids. Germline-derived CDR1 and CDR2 are MGHRA and YSYEKL. CDR3 sequence: CASSQVFGLGGSNQPQHF. The CDR3 DNA reads as TGCGCCAGCAGCCAAGTTTTTGGATTGGGGGGTAGCAATCAGCCCCAGCATTTT.

The gene calls are TRBV15 and TRBJ1-3, with 9 nucleotides matching TRBD1. V trimming: 4 bases; J trimming: 3 bases; junction bases outside the gene matches: 7. The germline V gene encodes CDR1 LNHNV and CDR2 YYDKDF (reference sequence). CDR3 length equals 16 residues. CDR3 region: CATSITQGALGNTIYF. The CDR3 DNA is TGTGCCACCAGCATTACACAGGGGGCCCTTGGAAACACCATATATTTT.

The rearrangement joins TRBV4-1 to TRBJ1-1; 7 nucleotides agree with TRBD1. Looked up from germline, CDR1 is MGHRA and CDR2 is YSYEKL. V trimming: 0 bases; J trimming: 4 bases; junction bases outside the gene matches: 5. The CDR3 totals 15 residues. For the CDR3, the DNA is TGCGCCAGCAGCCAAGATGATAGACAGGGCACTGAAGCTTTCTTT. It translates to CASSQDDRQGTEAFF.

This chain uses TRBV30 with TRBJ1-2; TRBD1 is a possible D gene (5 bases). Germline CDR1 GTSNPN, CDR2 SVGIG (reference sequence). V was cut by 8 bases and J by 4 bases, with 14 bases left in between. CDR3 length: 12 residues. The DNA of the CDR3 is TGTGCCCTCTCGGGGGGACGCTATGGCTACACCTTC. Encoded protein: CALSGGRYGYTF.

This chain connects TRBV25-1 to TRBJ2-5, with 7 positions matching TRBD1. The J call may be wrong; the DNA end is better matched by TRBJ2-7. Germline CDR1 MGHDK, CDR2 SYGVNS. The CDR3 contains 14 residues. The CDR3: CASSPDDRAGEQYF. CDR3 DNA: TGTGCCAGCAGTCCCGATGACAGGGCTGGCGAGCAGTACTTC.